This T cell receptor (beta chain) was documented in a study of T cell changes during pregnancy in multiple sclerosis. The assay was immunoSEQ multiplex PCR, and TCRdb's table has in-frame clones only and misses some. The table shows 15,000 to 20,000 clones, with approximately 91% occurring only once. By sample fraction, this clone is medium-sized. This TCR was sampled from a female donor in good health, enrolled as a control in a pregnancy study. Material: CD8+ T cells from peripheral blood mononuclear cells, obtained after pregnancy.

The CDR3 DNA follows: TGCGCCAGCAGCCAAGATGCGGTTCTACGTAGCTCCTACAATGAGCAGTTCTTC. This encodes CASSQDAVLRSSYNEQFF. The genes are TRBV4-1 and TRBJ2-1; D is unresolved. The V end was cut by 0 bases, the J end by 0 bases, with 15 bases between. This CDR3 has 18 amino acids. Germline lookup yields CDR1 MGHRA and CDR2 YSYEKL.